Listed here are 30 T cell receptor beta chains from one sample, sequenced in a study of blood T cell repertoires in COVID-19. The data were produced by immunoSEQ multiplex PCR, yet TCRdb's version contains in-frame clones alone and is incomplete. Of 200,000 to 250,000 clones in the sample, 82% were seen once. Sequenced: peripheral blood. Every receptor here comes from a woman aged 80 or over with acute or convalescent COVID-19.

This clone was seen only once. The genes are TRBV5-1 and TRBJ2-3; 10 bases are a match to TRBD2. This CDR3 has 19 amino acids. Per germline, CDR1 SGHRS and CDR2 YFSETQ. J lost 5 bases, V lost 4 bases, and 19 bases had no gene match. The CDR3, as DNA: TGCGCCAGCAGCCGACTCGTGTTAGCGGGAGGCGGGGGAGAAGATACGCAGTATTTT. It yields the protein CASSRLVLAGGGGEDTQYF.

The chain is built from TRBV28 and TRBJ2-2, with 7 bases aligning to TRBD1. The germline CDR1 and CDR2 sequences are MDHEN and SYDVKM. V gave up 3 bases and J gave up 6 bases; unmatched junction bases: 1. The CDR3 extends over 13 amino acids. CDR3 nucleotide sequence: TGTGCCAGCAGTTTGGACAGGCCCGGGGAGCTGTTTTTT. Translation gives CASSLDRPGELFF.

J is TRBJ1-2 and V is TRBV2; 10 bases agree with TRBD1. After removal of 6 bases from V and 7 bases from J, the junction contained 5 bases not matched to a gene. The germline V gene encodes CDR1 SNHLY and CDR2 FYNNEI. CDR3 length: 13 amino acids. The chain's CDR3 is CASRETGGSGYTF. The CDR3 DNA follows: TGTGCCAGCAGGGAGACAGGGGGCAGTGGCTACACCTTC.

V is TRBV10-3 and J is TRBJ2-1; D unclear. The CDR3 is made up of 13 amino acids. Trimming took off 0 bases at V and 6 bases at J, with 6 bases between the two ends. In germline, CDR1 is ENHRY, CDR2 SYGVKD. The chain's CDR3 is CAISESVSNEQFF. CDR3 bases: TGTGCCATCAGTGAGTCGGTCAGCAATGAGCAGTTCTTC.

Only one count was recorded for this clone. Within the sample, other DNA sequences also encode this same CDR3. The chain links TRBV20-1 to TRBJ2-5; 7 bases are shared with TRBD1. This CDR3 contains 11 residues. The V gene's germline CDR1 is DFQATT and CDR2 SNEGSKA (reference sequence). With V trimmed by 5 bases and J by 5 bases, 2 bases remained unmatched. In DNA form, the CDR3 reads TGCAGTGCTGGCAGGGGGGAGACCCAGTACTTC. This gives the protein CSAGRGETQYF.

The rearrangement links TRBV12-5 to TRBJ2-7; 7 positions agree with TRBD1. After removal of 1 base from V and 1 base from J, the junction contained 7 bases not matched to a gene. Germline V gives CDR1 LGHNT, CDR2 FRNRAP. The CDR3 covers 16 residues. CDR3 in amino acids: CASGLAQLQGSYEQYF. CDR3 coding DNA: TGTGCTAGTGGTTTGGCCCAACTACAGGGGTCCTACGAGCAGTACTTC.

This chain connects TRBV27 to TRBJ2-7, with 10 bases lining up with TRBD1. The germline V gene has CDR1 MNHEY and CDR2 SMNVEV (reference sequence). The CDR3 is 15 residues long. V lost 6 bases, J lost 4 bases, and 9 bases stayed unmatched. Here the CDR3 DNA reads TGTGCCAGCAGCACCGGGACAGGGGTTTCTTACGAGCAGTACTTC. This encodes CASSTGTGVSYEQYF.

This clone appeared a single time. CDR3: CASSLLAGGRSYEQYF. The CDR3 DNA follows: TGTGCCAGCAGTTTATTAGCGGGAGGCCGATCCTACGAGCAGTACTTC. V usage is TRBV28 and J usage is TRBJ2-7; 10 nucleotides align to TRBD2. This CDR3 has 16 amino acids. The junction had 4 bases not matched to a gene; V was cut back by 1 base and J by 1 base. Germline V gene data show CDR1 as MDHEN and CDR2 as SYDVKM.

The chain has TRBV5-6 and TRBJ2-3, with a tentative D call TRBD2 (6 bases). The CDR3 is made up of 15 amino acids. V was trimmed by 3 bases and J by 0 bases, leaving 11 bases between them. The V gene's germline CDR1 is SGHDT and CDR2 YYEEEE. In nucleotides, the CDR3 is TGTGCCAGCAGCTCGCCCAGCGGGAGCACAGATACGCAGTATTTT. This sequence encodes CASSSPSGSTDTQYF.

A single count supports this clone. This chain connects TRBV28 to TRBJ1-5; D ambiguous. The ends were cut back, 3 bases at V and 9 bases at J, with 15 bases in the middle. CDR3 length equals 14 residues. Germline CDR1 MDHEN, CDR2 SYDVKM. The CDR3 bases are TGTGCCAGCAGTTTCCACCCAGTCGAGCGGCCCCAGCATTTT. Residues: CASSFHPVERPQHF.

The sample holds one count of this clone. The CDR3 bases are TGTGCCAGCAGCTTAGAAGACAGCTACAATGAGCAGTTCTTC. This encodes CASSLEDSYNEQFF. The V gene is TRBV7-6, the J gene TRBJ2-1; D may be TRBD1 (5 bases). Germline V lookup: CDR1 SGHVS, CDR2 FNYEAQ. With 1 base removed from V and 3 bases from J, the gap between germline ends came to 7 bases. The CDR3 sequence is 14 residues long.

This rearrangement joins TRBV15 to TRBJ2-1; D uncertain. Germline assignment: CDR1 LNHNV and CDR2 YYDKDF (reference sequence). This CDR3 spans 15 amino acids. V lost 0 bases and J 0 bases, leaving 6 bases between the germline ends. CDR3 DNA: TGTGCCACCAGCAGAGACCGTCGCTCCTACAATGAGCAGTTCTTC. Translation gives CATSRDRRSYNEQFF.

The chain employs TRBV7-9 and TRBJ1-6; D call uncertain. V was trimmed by 3 bases and J by 7 bases, leaving 13 bases between them. In germline, CDR1 is SEHNR, CDR2 FQNEAQ (reference sequence). The CDR3 is made up of 15 amino acids. The CDR3 DNA reads TGTGCCAGCAGCTTGCCGGGATACGAAAATTCACCCCTCCACTTT. This encodes CASSLPGYENSPLHF.

This CDR3 reads CASSRGGGNYGYTF. The CDR3, as DNA: TGTGCCAGCAGCCGTGGGGGAGGCAACTATGGCTACACCTTC. The chain has TRBV7-2 and TRBJ1-2, with D perhaps TRBD1 (5 bases). V lost 5 bases, J lost 2 bases, and 12 bases lay in between. This CDR3 region has 14 residues. CDR1 SGHTA and CDR2 FQGNSA come from the germline V gene.

The chain combines TRBV5-4 with TRBJ2-5, with 9 nucleotides matching TRBD2. The CDR3 extends over 15 amino acids. V gave up 0 bases and J gave up 6 bases; unmatched junction bases: 6. Germline V gene sequence: CDR1 SGHNT, CDR2 YYREEE (reference sequence). In DNA, the CDR3 is TGTGCCAGCAGCTTGGAAGGTAGCGGGAGACAGACCCAGTACTTC. This gives the protein CASSLEGSGRQTQYF. The entire variable domain, with the rest obtained from reference TRBV5-4 and TRBJ2-5, is as follows: ETGVTQSPTHLIKTRGQQVTLRCSSQSGHNTVSWYQQALGQGPQFIFQYYREEENGRGNFPPRFSGLQFPNYSSELNVNALELDDSALYLCASSLEGSGRQTQYFGPGTRLLVL.

The V gene is TRBV7-2, the J gene TRBJ2-2; D is undetermined. Germline-derived CDR1 and CDR2 are SGHTA and FQGNSA. The V end lost 2 bases, the J end lost 1 base, and 5 bases lay between the germline ends. The CDR3 length is 14 residues. CDR3 DNA sequence: TGTGCCAGCAGCTTACAACAGAACACCGGGGAGCTGTTTTTT. It is translated as CASSLQQNTGELFF.

In DNA form, the CDR3 reads TGTGCCAGTAGTATCGGGGGAGCAACTAATGAAAAACTGTTTTTT. Encoded protein: CASSIGGATNEKLFF. The genes are TRBV19 and TRBJ1-4, with D tentatively TRBD1 (5 bases). The CDR3 contains 15 residues. The V gene lost 3 bases and the J gene lost 0 bases, with 8 bases spanning the gap. CDR1 LNHDA and CDR2 SQIVND come from the germline V gene (reference sequence).

The chain is built from TRBV4-3 and TRBJ2-2; D gene unclear. V was pared by 0 bases and J by 4 bases, with 9 bases between. From germline, CDR1 is LGHNA and CDR2 YSLEER. The CDR3 extends over 15 amino acids. CDR3 nucleotide sequence: TGCGCCAGCAGCCAAGACGGCGGTAGCACCGGGGAGCTGTTTTTT. As protein: CASSQDGGSTGELFF.

The chain has TRBV19 and TRBJ1-5, with D tentatively TRBD1 (6 bases). Trimming stripped 7 bases from V and 4 bases from J, with 17 bases between. The length of the CDR3 is 15 residues. CDR1 LNHDA and CDR2 SQIVND come from the germline V gene (reference sequence). CDR3 in amino acids: CASTNRDMRNQPQHF. CDR3 nucleotides: TGTGCCAGTACCAACCGGGACATGAGAAATCAGCCCCAGCATTTT.

The chain joins TRBV20-1 to TRBJ2-2, with TRBD2 matching over 7 bases. The J segment lost 6 bases and the V segment lost 3 bases, leaving 1 base of the junction unmatched. Germline V gene sequence: CDR1 DFQATT, CDR2 SNEGSKA (reference sequence). CDR3 length: 12 amino acids. The CDR3 region is CSASGRAGELFF. DNA of the CDR3: TGCAGTGCTAGTGGGAGGGCCGGGGAGCTGTTTTTT.

The chain is built from TRBV19 and TRBJ1-1; D is uncertain. V lost 2 bases and J 1 base, leaving 2 bases between the germline ends. Germline V lookup: CDR1 LNHDA, CDR2 SQIVND (reference sequence). This CDR3 region has 12 residues. The CDR3 spells CASSIRNTEAFF. The DNA of the CDR3 is TGTGCCAGTAGTATACGGAACACTGAAGCTTTCTTT. Drawing the rest from reference TRBV19 and TRBJ1-1, the complete variable domain is DGGITQSPKYLFRKEGQNVTLSCEQNLNHDAMYWYRQDPGQGLRLIYYSQIVNDFQKGDIAEGYSVSREKKESFPLTVTSAQKNPTAFYLCASSIRNTEAFFGQGTRLTVV.

This chain joins TRBV6-5 and TRBJ2-7; D possibly corresponds to TRBD2 (6 bases). The V end was cut by 8 bases, the J end by 2 bases, with 19 bases between. CDR1 is MNHEY and CDR2 is SVGAGI in the germline V gene. CDR3 length equals 15 residues. CDR3 coding DNA: TGTGCCAGCTCACAGCCCGGGGGACTTACCTACGAGCAGTACTTC. It is translated as CASSQPGGLTYEQYF.

This sequence joins TRBV7-2 and TRBJ2-1; 12 bases match TRBD1. V lost 5 bases, J lost 9 bases, and 8 bases stayed unmatched. Per germline, CDR1 SGHTA and CDR2 FQGNSA. The CDR3 runs 15 residues. The CDR3 DNA follows: TGTGCCAGCAGCCCCACCGGGACAGGGGGCACTGAGCAGTTCTTC. Translated, it gives CASSPTGTGGTEQFF.

V is TRBV6-5 and J is TRBJ2-1; 7 nucleotides align to TRBD2. Germline V gene lookup returns CDR1 MNHEY and CDR2 SVGAGI. The CDR3 contains 14 residues. V shed 6 bases and J 12 bases; nucleotides not matched to a gene: 14. The CDR3 protein is CASSQYRPSGSQFF. Here the CDR3 DNA reads TGTGCCAGCAGCCAATACAGACCTAGCGGATCGCAGTTCTTC.

The rearrangement links TRBV18 to TRBJ1-1; 8 bases fit TRBD1. The CDR3 is 17 residues long. V trimming: 3 bases; J trimming: 1 base; junction bases outside the gene matches: 10. Germline assignment: CDR1 KGHSH and CDR2 LQKENI. The chain's CDR3 is CASSPLGQGGGNTEAFF. CDR3 bases: TGTGCCAGCTCACCCCTCGGACAGGGAGGGGGGAACACTGAAGCTTTCTTT. Full variable domain (rest looked up from reference TRBV18 and TRBJ1-1): NAGVMQNPRHLVRRRGQEARLRCSPMKGHSHVYWYRQLPEEGLKFMVYLQKENIIDESGMPKERFSAEFPKEGPSILRIQQVVRGDSAAYFCASSPLGQGGGNTEAFFGQGTRLTVV.

The V call is TRBV7-2, the J call TRBJ2-5; 7 positions match TRBD1. The CDR3 totals 15 residues. CDR1 and CDR2 from the germline V gene are SGHTA and FQGNSA. After removal of 3 bases from V and 2 bases from J, the junction contained 6 bases not matched to a gene. The chain's CDR3 is CASSFEPGQQETQYF. The CDR3 DNA sequence: TGTGCCAGCAGCTTTGAACCGGGACAGCAAGAGACCCAGTACTTC.

The J gene is TRBJ2-1, the V gene TRBV11-2, with TRBD2 identical over 14 bases. This CDR3 contains 15 residues. Germline V gene sequence: CDR1 SGHAT, CDR2 FQNNGV. The V gene end was trimmed by 1 base and the J gene end by 15 bases; junction bases not matched to a gene: 8. CDR3: CASSLVGLAGENWFF. CDR3 DNA: TGTGCCAGCAGCTTAGTGGGACTAGCGGGAGAAAATTGGTTCTTC.

This rearrangement joins TRBV5-1 to TRBJ2-7, with D possibly being TRBD1 (6 bases). Per the germline V gene, CDR1 is SGHRS and CDR2 is YFSETQ. Trimming left V 1 base short and J 0 bases short, with 11 bases between. The CDR3 runs to 15 residues. CDR3 sequence: CASSLLAGASYEQYF. Written as DNA, the CDR3 is TGCGCCAGCAGCTTGTTGGCAGGGGCCTCCTACGAGCAGTACTTC.

This clone was recorded only once. The rearrangement joins TRBV27 to TRBJ1-4; D is perhaps TRBD1 (5 bases). The ends were cut back, 5 bases at V and 7 bases at J, with 17 bases in the middle. Per germline, CDR1 MNHEY and CDR2 SMNVEV (reference sequence). This CDR3 contains 15 residues. The CDR3: CASSPLDTRREKLFF. CDR3 coding DNA: TGTGCCAGCAGTCCGCTGGACACGAGGCGTGAAAAACTGTTTTTT.

The genes are TRBV5-4 and TRBJ2-1; TRBD2 agrees at 7 bases. Germline V gene data show CDR1 as SGHNT and CDR2 as YYREEE (reference sequence). The CDR3 has 16 residues. The junction had 12 bases not matched to a gene; V was cut back by 3 bases and J by 6 bases. The CDR3 nucleotides are TGTGCCAGCAGCTGGGACTTGGCGGGAGACGGCAATGAGCAGTTCTTC. This gives the protein CASSWDLAGDGNEQFF.